The rows below give T cell receptor beta chains drawn from one sample of a study of untreated major depressive disorder. Method: immunoSEQ multiplex PCR; TCRdb's copy keeps in-frame clones and lacks some. The data contain 20,000 to 25,000 clones, under 90% of them singletons. The sequencing input was CD4+ T cells from PBMCs. Receptors were obtained from a woman in her forties in good health. The CDR3 runs from the conserved cysteine through the conserved F or W. A D gene is named only where the DNA matches it firmly. Expanded clones are given a class, and other clones once, few, many or no size at all.

-,TRBJ2-2,-,TRBV27,TGTGCCAGCAGTTTATTTGCTAGACCAGCCGACCGGGAGCTGTTTTTT,CASSLFARPADRELFF
-,TRBJ1-6,few,TRBV4-2,TGTGCCAGCAGCCAAGATCAGGGTACGGATTCACCCCTCCACTTT,CASSQDQGTDSPLHF
-,TRBJ2-7,-,TRBV5-1,TGCGCCAGCAGCCCCGGCGGACAGTCGGCAGAGAACTCCTACGAGCAGTACTTC,CASSPGGQSAENSYEQYF
TRBD1,TRBJ1-1,-,TRBV6-1,TGTGCCAGCAGGGAGACCACAGGGGCCACTGAAGCTTTCTTT,CASRETTGATEAFF
TRBD2,TRBJ2-2,-,TRBV4-3,TGCGCCAGCAGCCAAGAGCAAGCAGCGGGGGGGCCCGGGGAGCTGTTTTTT,CASSQEQAAGGPGELFF
TRBD1,TRBJ2-2,-,TRBV19,TGTGCCAGTAGTATGGGACAGGGGGCCGGCACCGGGGAGCTGTTTTTT,CASSMGQGAGTGELFF
TRBD2,TRBJ2-7,-,TRBV6-6,TGTGCCAGCAGCCCCGGGACTAGAGGGCTTCGGGACGAGCAGTACTTC,CASSPGTRGLRDEQYF
-,TRBJ2-1,-,TRBV14,TGTGCCAGCAGCCAAGAACTCGGGACAAGAGATGAGCAGTTCTTC,CASSQELGTRDEQFF
-,TRBJ2-7,once,TRBV30,TGTGCCTGGAGTGTATATAGTTTGACGACCGAGCAGTACTTC,CAWSVYSLTTEQYF
TRBD2,TRBJ2-1,-,TRBV5-1,TGCGCCAGCAGCTTGCCCCTACTAGCGGGAGCCTACAATGAGCAGTTCTTC,CASSLPLLAGAYNEQFF
-,TRBJ2-7,-,TRBV2,TGTGCCAGCAGTGAAAGCGGACCCGCGTACGAGCAGTACTTC,CASSESGPAYEQYF
TRBD2,TRBJ2-4,-,TRBV7-2,TGTGCCAGCAGCCTCCAGGGTAGCGGGATAAACATTCAGTACTTC,CASSLQGSGINIQYF
-,TRBJ1-2,-,TRBV18,TGTGCCAGCTCACCACAGCCAGGGAACTATGGCTACACCTTC,CASSPQPGNYGYTF
TRBD1,TRBJ1-6,-,TRBV28,TGTGCCAGCAGTTTAGGGGACAGGGATAATTCACCCCTCCACTTT,CASSLGDRDNSPLHF
-,TRBJ2-6,-,TRBV12-1,TGTGCCAGCAGCGACGGACTAGCGGGGGACAGCTCTGGGGCCAACGTCCTGACTTTC,CASSDGLAGDSSGANVLTF
-,TRBJ2-5,-,TRBV5-6,TGTGCCAGCAGCTTGGGGGGACCGCAGGAGACCCAGTACTTC,CASSLGGPQETQYF
-,TRBJ2-1,-,TRBV2,TGTGCCAGCAGAGACAGGCCTCCAGGCTACAATGAGCAGTTCTTC,CASRDRPPGYNEQFF
TRBD1,TRBJ2-7,-,TRBV2,TGTGCCAGCACCAAGGGACAGGGGACGAACGAGCAGTACTTC,CASTKGQGTNEQYF
-,TRBJ2-7,once,TRBV2,TGTGCCAGCAGTAGGACCCCCTACGAGCAGTACTTC,CASSRTPYEQYF
-,TRBJ2-2,-,TRBV7-6,TGTGCCAGCACCCGAAAACTCGGAGTCTCTTTCACCGGGGAGCTGTTTTTT,CASTRKLGVSFTGELFF
TRBD2,TRBJ2-5,-,TRBV30,TGTGCCTGGAGTGTGCTAGCGGGAAGGGGAGAGACCCAGTACTTC,CAWSVLAGRGETQYF
-,TRBJ2-2,once,TRBV2,TGTGCCAGCAGTGGTAGGGGGCGGGATACCGGGGAGCTGTTTTTT,CASSGRGRDTGELFF
-,TRBJ1-5,-,TRBV6-5,TGTGCCAGCAGTTCCCGCAAGGCCCAGCCCCAGCATTTT,CASSSRKAQPQHF
-,TRBJ2-3,-,TRBV11-3,TGTGCGAGACCCGGAGCCGATACGCAGTATTTT,CARPGADTQYF
-,TRBJ1-3,-,TRBV6-6,TGTGCCAGCAAGGCGGGCAGCTCTGGAAACACCATATATTTT,CASKAGSSGNTIYF
TRBD1,TRBJ2-5,-,TRBV25-1,TGTGCCAGCAGTGAAGCCCGGCGGGACAGGGCTTCTGGGGAGACCCAGTACTTC,CASSEARRDRASGETQYF
-,TRBJ1-4,few,TRBV30,TGTGCCTCCATCCCTCAACCGGGACACCAACTGTTTTTT,CASIPQPGHQLFF
TRBD1,TRBJ1-2,-,TRBV19,TGTGCCAGTAGTTTCCCGGGACAGGCTTCCTATGGCTACACCTTC,CASSFPGQASYGYTF
-,TRBJ2-2,-,TRBV9,TGTGCCAGCAGCGCCCGGCTTATGACCGGGGAGCTGTTTTTT,CASSARLMTGELFF
-,TRBJ2-5,-,TRBV7-2,TGTGCCAGCAGTTGGCTTAGCATCCCTCAAGAGACCCAGTACTTC,CASSWLSIPQETQYF
-,TRBJ2-1,-,TRBV6-1,TGTGCCAGCAGGCGAAGGGACAATGAGCAGTTCTTC,CASRRRDNEQFF
-,TRBJ1-2,-,TRBV6-1,TGTGCCAGTCGGTGGTTGGAGGCTAACTATGGCTACACCTTC,CASRWLEANYGYTF
-,TRBJ2-1,-,TRBV7-8,TGTGCCAGCAGCCCGGACCACTCCTACAATGAGCAGTTCTTC,CASSPDHSYNEQFF
-,TRBJ1-1,-,TRBV27,TGTGCCAGCAGTTCGCTGACACGGAACACTGAAGCTTTCTTT,CASSSLTRNTEAFF
-,TRBJ1-1,-,TRBV15,TGTGCCACCAGCAGAGATTATGGGATAGAGGAGACAGAGGCTTTCTTT,CATSRDYGIEETEAFF
-,TRBJ2-1,-,TRBV5-1,TGCGCCAGCAGCTTGGAAGGGGCGCGTGGCAATGAGCAGTTCTTC,CASSLEGARGNEQFF
-,TRBJ1-5,-,TRBV4-3,TGCGCCAGCAGCCAAGATAGTGATCAGCCCCAGCATTTT,CASSQDSDQPQHF
-,TRBJ2-1,-,TRBV15,TGTGCCACCACAAGTAGCGCGAAGTACAATGAGCAGTTCTTC,CATTSSAKYNEQFF
-,TRBJ2-3,-,TRBV11-3,TGTGCCAGCAGCTTAAGTGGTTACCTCACAGATACGCAGTATTTT,CASSLSGYLTDTQYF
-,TRBJ1-1,-,TRBV19,TGTGCCAGTAGTACCGTGCGGGGCACTGTAGCTTTCTTT,CASSTVRGTVAFF
TRBD1,TRBJ1-2,once,TRBV14,TGTGCCAGCAGCCTTCCCGGGACAGGGAACTATGGCTACACCTTC,CASSLPGTGNYGYTF
-,TRBJ1-1,-,TRBV10-3,TGTGCCATCAGTGCTCCACCGAACACTGAAGCTTTCTTT,CAISAPPNTEAFF
TRBD1,TRBJ2-1,once,TRBV5-1,TGCGCCAGCAGCTTGAACAGGGGGGATGAGCAGTTCTTC,CASSLNRGDEQFF
TRBD1,TRBJ2-3,-,TRBV30,TGTGCCTGGAGTGCCCAGGGGGTGAGGACAGATACGCAGTATTTT,CAWSAQGVRTDTQYF
-,TRBJ2-2,-,TRBV2,TGTGCCAGCAATAAGGGGGGCGGGGCCGGGGAGCTGTTTTTT,CASNKGGGAGELFF
-,TRBJ1-2,-,TRBV2,TGTGCCAGCAGTCTCCAGGAGGGCTATGGCTACACCTTC,CASSLQEGYGYTF
TRBD1,TRBJ2-2,-,TRBV28,TGTGCCTCGCGAGGGAGACAGGGGGTGGTCGGGGAGCTGTTTTTT,CASRGRQGVVGELFF
-,TRBJ2-1,-,TRBV11-1,TGTGCCAGCAGCTTAGCCTACAATGAGCAGTTCTTC,CASSLAYNEQFF